These 10 T cell receptor beta chains were sequenced from one sample in a study of blood T cell repertoires in COVID-19. TCRdb keeps only in-frame clones here, not all; method: immunoSEQ multiplex PCR. This table holds some 330,000 clones, 70% to 90% found once. Sequencing used PBMCs or T cells enriched from blood (not recorded which). These receptors were taken from a man aged 25-45 years who had recovered from COVID-19.

The rearrangement joins TRBV7-8 to TRBJ2-5; 9 bases are shared with TRBD2. V was pared by 0 bases and J by 2 bases, with 4 bases of the junction left unmatched. In germline, CDR1 is SGHVS, CDR2 FQNEAQ. The CDR3 is 16 residues long. The CDR3 sequence: CASSLAKGLAQETQYF. The DNA of the CDR3 is TGTGCCAGCAGCTTAGCGAAGGGACTAGCTCAAGAGACCCAGTACTTC.

This chain connects TRBV11-2 to TRBJ2-1; 11 bases match TRBD2. The CDR3 covers 15 residues. V shed 7 bases and J 7 bases; nucleotides not matched to a gene: 9. Germline loops: CDR1 SGHAT, CDR2 FQNNGV. The CDR3 DNA is TGTGCCAGCACCTTTAGCGGGAGGGCTTCAAATGAGCAGTTCTTC. Amino acids: CASTFSGRASNEQFF.

The genes are TRBV28 and TRBJ1-1, with 9 nucleotides matching TRBD1. V was pared by 5 bases and J by 5 bases, with 9 bases of the junction left unmatched. Germline V gene lookup returns CDR1 MDHEN and CDR2 SYDVKM. There are 15 residues in the CDR3. The CDR3 DNA is TGTGCCAGCAGTACCGGGACAGGGAAGTCTACTGAAGCTTTCTTT. This translates into CASSTGTGKSTEAFF. The variable domain in full, completed from reference TRBV28 and TRBJ1-1, reads DVKVTQSSRYLVKRTGEKVFLECVQDMDHENMFWYRQDPGLGLRLIYFSYDVKMKEKGDIPEGYSVSREKKERFSLILESASTNQTSMYLCASSTGTGKSTEAFFGQGTRLTVV.

The rearrangement joins TRBV3-1 (or the pseudogene TRBV3-2) to TRBJ2-7; maybe TRBD2 (6 bases). This CDR3 comprises 12 residues. CDR1 LGHDT and CDR2 YNNKEL come from the germline V gene (reference sequence). V gave up 4 bases and J gave up 6 bases, with 10 bases separating them. This CDR3 is CASSPGLLEQYF. The CDR3 DNA is TGTGCCAGCAGCCCGGGACTTCTCGAGCAGTACTTC.

The rearrangement links TRBV12-5 to TRBJ1-1, with 7 nucleotides matching TRBD1. The V segment lost 8 bases and the J segment 3 bases; nucleotides outside the gene matches: 12. The germline gives CDR1 LGHNT, CDR2 FRNRAP. The CDR3 has 15 amino acids. CDR3 amino acids: CASRQGLGRDTEAFF. The DNA for the CDR3 is TGTGCTAGTCGACAGGGTCTTGGACGAGACACTGAAGCTTTCTTT.

The J gene is TRBJ1-6, the V gene TRBV4-2, with 9 bases identical to TRBD1. V trimming: 5 bases; J trimming: 9 bases; junction bases outside the gene matches: 8. The CDR3 length is 15 residues. The germline V gene has CDR1 LGHNA and CDR2 YNFKEQ. CDR3 amino acids: CASSESGQGLSPLHF. The CDR3, as DNA: TGTGCCAGCAGCGAGAGCGGACAGGGGCTTTCACCCCTCCACTTT.

The chain joins TRBV27 to TRBJ1-1; 8 positions agree with TRBD1. This CDR3 has 15 residues. Trimming removed 7 bases from V and 1 base from J; junction bases left unmatched: 8. In germline, CDR1 is MNHEY, CDR2 SMNVEV (reference sequence). CDR3 bases: TGTGCCAGCATGTCAGGGGGCGCGGGGAACACTGAAGCTTTCTTT. It translates to CASMSGGAGNTEAFF.

The gene calls are TRBV6-5 and TRBJ2-7, with TRBD1 matching 7 bases. The CDR3 spans 12 residues. CDR1 is MNHEY and CDR2 is SVGAGI in the germline V gene. V shed 11 bases and J 4 bases; nucleotides not matched to a gene: 8. This CDR3 is CAVGTALYEQYF. The CDR3 nucleotides read TGTGCCGTCGGGACAGCCCTATACGAGCAGTACTTC.

The rearrangement joins TRBV11-3 to TRBJ2-5, with D tentatively TRBD2 (5 bases). CDR3 size: 13 residues. Trimming stripped 5 bases from V and 2 bases from J, with 9 bases between. The germline CDR1 and CDR2 sequences are SGHNT and YENEEA. The CDR3 DNA reads as TGTGCCAGCAGCCTCTGGACTCAAGAGACCCAGTACTTC. This gives the protein CASSLWTQETQYF.

The chain carries TRBV6-5 and TRBJ2-2; no definite D call. The CDR3 has 15 amino acids. Germline CDR1 reads MNHEY; CDR2 reads SVGAGI. The V gene lost 7 bases and the J gene lost 0 bases, with 12 bases spanning the gap. CDR3 nucleotide sequence: TGTGCCAGCACCGAATGGCAGACGAACACCGGGGAGCTGTTTTTT. It codes for CASTEWQTNTGELFF.